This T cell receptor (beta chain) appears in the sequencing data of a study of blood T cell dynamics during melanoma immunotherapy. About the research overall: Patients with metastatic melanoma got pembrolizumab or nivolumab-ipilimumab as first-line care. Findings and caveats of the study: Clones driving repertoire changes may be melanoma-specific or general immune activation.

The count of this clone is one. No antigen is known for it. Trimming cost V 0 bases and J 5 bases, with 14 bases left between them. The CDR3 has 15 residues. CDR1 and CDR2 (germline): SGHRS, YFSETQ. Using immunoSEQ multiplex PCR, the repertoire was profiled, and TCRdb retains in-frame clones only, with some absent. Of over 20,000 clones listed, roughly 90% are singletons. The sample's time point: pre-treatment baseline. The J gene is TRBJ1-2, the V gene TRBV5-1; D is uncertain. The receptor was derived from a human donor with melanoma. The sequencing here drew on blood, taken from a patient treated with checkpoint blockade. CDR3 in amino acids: CASSLEAHAGYGYTF. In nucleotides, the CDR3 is TGCGCCAGCAGCTTGGAGGCCCACGCTGGGTATGGCTACACCTTC. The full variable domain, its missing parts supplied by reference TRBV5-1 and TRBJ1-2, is KAGVTQTPRYLIKTRGQQVTLSCSPISGHRSVSWYQQTPGQGLQFLFEYFSETQRNKGNFPGRFSGRQFSNSRSEMNVSTLELGDSALYLCASSLEAHAGYGYTFGSGTRLTVV.